This T cell receptor (beta chain) was identified during a study of blood T cell repertoires in COVID-19. Trimming left V 6 bases short and J 2 bases short, with 19 bases between. In germline, CDR1 is MNHEY, CDR2 SMNVEV (reference sequence). CDR3 length: 16 residues. Data came from immunoSEQ multiplex PCR; TCRdb stores just in-frame clones and leaves some out. The sample lists roughly 280,000 clones, about nine tenths occurring once. The chain joins TRBV27 to TRBJ2-5, with D perhaps TRBD2 (5 bases). The sequence was obtained from a woman in her twenties or thirties with acute COVID-19. The sequenced sample consisted of PBMCs or T cells enriched from blood (not recorded which). CDR3 bases: TGTGCCAGCAGCGTGAGGGCAAAGACTAATCAAGAGACCCAGTACTTC. This codes for CASSVRAKTNQETQYF.